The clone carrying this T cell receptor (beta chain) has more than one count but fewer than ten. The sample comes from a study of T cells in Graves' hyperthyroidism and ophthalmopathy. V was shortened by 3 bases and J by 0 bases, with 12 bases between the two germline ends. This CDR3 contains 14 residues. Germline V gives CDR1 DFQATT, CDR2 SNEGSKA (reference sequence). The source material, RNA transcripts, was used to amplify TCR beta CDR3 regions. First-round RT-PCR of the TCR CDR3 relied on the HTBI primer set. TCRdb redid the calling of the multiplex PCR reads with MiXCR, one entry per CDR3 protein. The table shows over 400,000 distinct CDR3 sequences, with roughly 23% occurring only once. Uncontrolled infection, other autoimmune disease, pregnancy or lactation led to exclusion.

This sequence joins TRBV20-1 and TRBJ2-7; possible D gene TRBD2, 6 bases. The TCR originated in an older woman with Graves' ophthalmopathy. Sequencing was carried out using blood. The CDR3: CSASRLAFSYEQYF. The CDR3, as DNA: TGCAGTGCTAGTCGGCTAGCGTTCTCCTACGAGCAGTACTTC.